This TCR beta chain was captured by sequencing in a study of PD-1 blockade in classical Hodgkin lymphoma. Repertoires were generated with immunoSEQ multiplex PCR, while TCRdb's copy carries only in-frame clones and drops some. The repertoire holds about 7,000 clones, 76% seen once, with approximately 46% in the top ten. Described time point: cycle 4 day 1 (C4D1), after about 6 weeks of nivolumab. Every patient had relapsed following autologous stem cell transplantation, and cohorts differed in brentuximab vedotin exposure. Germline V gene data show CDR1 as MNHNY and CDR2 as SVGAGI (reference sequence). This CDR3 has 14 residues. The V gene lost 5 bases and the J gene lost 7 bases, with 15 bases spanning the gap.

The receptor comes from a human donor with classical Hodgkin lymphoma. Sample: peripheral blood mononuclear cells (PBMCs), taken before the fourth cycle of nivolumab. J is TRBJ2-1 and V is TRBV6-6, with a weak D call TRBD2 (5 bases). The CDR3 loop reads CASSGSRLQNEQFF. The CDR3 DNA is TGTGCCAGCAGTGGGAGTAGGTTACAGAATGAGCAGTTCTTC.